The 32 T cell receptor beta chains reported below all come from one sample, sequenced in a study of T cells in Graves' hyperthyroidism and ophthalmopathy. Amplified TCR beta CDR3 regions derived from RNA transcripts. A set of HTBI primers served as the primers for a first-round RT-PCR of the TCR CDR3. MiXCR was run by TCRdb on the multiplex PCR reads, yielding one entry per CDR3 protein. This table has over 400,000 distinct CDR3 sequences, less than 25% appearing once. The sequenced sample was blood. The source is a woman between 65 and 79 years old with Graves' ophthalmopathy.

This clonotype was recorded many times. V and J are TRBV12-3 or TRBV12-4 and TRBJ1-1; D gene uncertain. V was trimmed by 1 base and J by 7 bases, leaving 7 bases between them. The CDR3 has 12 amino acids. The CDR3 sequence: CASSLGTGEAFF. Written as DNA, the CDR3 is TGTGCCAGCAGTTTAGGTACCGGTGAAGCTTTCTTT.

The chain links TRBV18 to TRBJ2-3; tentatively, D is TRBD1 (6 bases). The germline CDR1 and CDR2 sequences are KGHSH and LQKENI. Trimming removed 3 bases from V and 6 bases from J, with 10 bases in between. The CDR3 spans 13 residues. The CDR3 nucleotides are TGTGCCAGCTCACCGGTTCAGGGGGATACGCAGTATTTT. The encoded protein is CASSPVQGDTQYF. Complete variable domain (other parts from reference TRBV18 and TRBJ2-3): NAGVMQNPRHLVRRRGQEARLRCSPMKGHSHVYWYRQLPEEGLKFMVYLQKENIIDESGMPKERFSAEFPKEGPSILRIQQVVRGDSAAYFCASSPVQGDTQYFGPGTRLTVL.

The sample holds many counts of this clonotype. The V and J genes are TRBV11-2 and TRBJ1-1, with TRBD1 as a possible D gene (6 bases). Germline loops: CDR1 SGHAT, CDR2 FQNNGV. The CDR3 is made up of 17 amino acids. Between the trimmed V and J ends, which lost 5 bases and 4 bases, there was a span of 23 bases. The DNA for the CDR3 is TGTGCCAGCAGCGCCAGGGACACGGAACTTAGTAGCACTGAAGCTTTCTTT. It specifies CASSARDTELSSTEAFF.

This CDR3 reads CASSGGGESNQPQHF. Here the CDR3 DNA reads TGTGCCAGCAGTGGGGGGGGCGAAAGCAATCAGCCCCAGCATTTT. The chain combines TRBV6-1 with TRBJ1-5; the D gene is possibly TRBD1 (6 bases). The CDR3 has 15 residues. The germline V and J ends were trimmed by 4 bases and 1 base, with 11 bases remaining between them. Germline CDR1 is MNHNS and CDR2 is SASEGT.

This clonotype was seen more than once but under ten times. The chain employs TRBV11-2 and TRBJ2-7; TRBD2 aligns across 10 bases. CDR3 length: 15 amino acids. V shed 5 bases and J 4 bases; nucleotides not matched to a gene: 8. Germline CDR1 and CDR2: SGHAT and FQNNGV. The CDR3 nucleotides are TGTGCCAGCAGCATGACTAGCGGGCTGCCTTACGAGCAGTACTTC. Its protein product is CASSMTSGLPYEQYF.

The CDR3 DNA is TGTGCCAGCAGCGTAGGATTTGGCATCTCTGGAAACACCATATATTTT. It translates to CASSVGFGISGNTIYF. The rearrangement joins TRBV9 to TRBJ1-3, with D unclear. Trimming stripped 0 bases from V and 0 bases from J, with 10 bases between. Per the germline V gene, CDR1 is SGDLS and CDR2 is YYNGEE. The CDR3 contains 16 residues.

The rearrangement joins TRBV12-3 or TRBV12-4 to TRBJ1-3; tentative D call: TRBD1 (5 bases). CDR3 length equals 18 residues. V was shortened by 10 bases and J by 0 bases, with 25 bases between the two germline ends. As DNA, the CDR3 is TGTGCCACCCAAATCCCACCCCCCCAGGGTTCCTCTGGAAACACCATATATTTT. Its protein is CATQIPPPQGSSGNTIYF.

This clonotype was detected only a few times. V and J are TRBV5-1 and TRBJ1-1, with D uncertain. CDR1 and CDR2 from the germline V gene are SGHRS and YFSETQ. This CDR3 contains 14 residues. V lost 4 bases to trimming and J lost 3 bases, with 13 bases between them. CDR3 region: CASSLHGLYTEAFF. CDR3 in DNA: TGCGCCAGCAGCCTACATGGCCTGTACACTGAAGCTTTCTTT.

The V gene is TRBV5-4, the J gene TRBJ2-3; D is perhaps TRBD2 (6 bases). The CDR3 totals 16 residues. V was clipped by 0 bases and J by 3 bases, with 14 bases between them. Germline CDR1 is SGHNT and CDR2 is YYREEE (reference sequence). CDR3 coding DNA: TGTGCCAGCAGCTTGGCCCGGGGACTTCAAACAGATACGCAGTATTTT. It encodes CASSLARGLQTDTQYF.

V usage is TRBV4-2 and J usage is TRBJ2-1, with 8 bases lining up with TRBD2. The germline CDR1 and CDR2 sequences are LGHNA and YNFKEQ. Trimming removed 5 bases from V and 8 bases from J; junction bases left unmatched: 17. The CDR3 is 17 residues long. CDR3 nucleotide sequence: TGTGCCAGCAGCGGGGGGGTAGCGGGGTCCCGACTACATGAGCAGTTCTTC. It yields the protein CASSGGVAGSRLHEQFF.

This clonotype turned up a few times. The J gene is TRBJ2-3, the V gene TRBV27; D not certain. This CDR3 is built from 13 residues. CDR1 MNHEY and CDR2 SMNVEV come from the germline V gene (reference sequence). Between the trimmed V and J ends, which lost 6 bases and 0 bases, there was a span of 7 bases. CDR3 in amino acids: CASRLPSTDTQYF. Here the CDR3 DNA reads TGTGCCAGCAGATTACCTAGCACAGATACGCAGTATTTT.

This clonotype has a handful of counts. CDR3 nucleotides: TGTGCCAGCAGCTTCCCTCGCACAGGGCTTCCAGATACGCAGTATTTT. It yields the protein CASSFPRTGLPDTQYF. The chain links TRBV7-6 to TRBJ2-3; D perhaps matches TRBD1 (6 bases). CDR1 and CDR2 (germline): SGHVS, FNYEAQ. The CDR3 has 16 residues. With 3 bases removed from V and 4 bases from J, the gap between germline ends came to 17 bases.

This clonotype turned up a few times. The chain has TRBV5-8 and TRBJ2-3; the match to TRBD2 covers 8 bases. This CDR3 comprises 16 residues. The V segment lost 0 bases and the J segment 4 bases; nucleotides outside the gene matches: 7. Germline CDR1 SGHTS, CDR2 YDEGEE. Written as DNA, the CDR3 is TGTGCCAGCAGCTTGGGCGCGGGAGGAGGGGCAGATACGCAGTATTTT. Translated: CASSLGAGGGADTQYF.

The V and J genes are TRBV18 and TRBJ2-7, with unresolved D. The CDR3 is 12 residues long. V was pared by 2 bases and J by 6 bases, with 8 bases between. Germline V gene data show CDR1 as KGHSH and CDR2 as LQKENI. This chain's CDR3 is CASSPTEIEQYF. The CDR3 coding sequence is TGTGCCAGCTCACCAACAGAAATCGAGCAGTACTTC.

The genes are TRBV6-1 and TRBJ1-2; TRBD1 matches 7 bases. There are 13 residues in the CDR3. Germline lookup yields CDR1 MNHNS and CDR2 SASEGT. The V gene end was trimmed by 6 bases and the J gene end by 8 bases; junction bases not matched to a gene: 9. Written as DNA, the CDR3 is TGTGCCAGCAGCGCAGACAGGGCGTGGGGCTACACCTTC. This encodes CASSADRAWGYTF.

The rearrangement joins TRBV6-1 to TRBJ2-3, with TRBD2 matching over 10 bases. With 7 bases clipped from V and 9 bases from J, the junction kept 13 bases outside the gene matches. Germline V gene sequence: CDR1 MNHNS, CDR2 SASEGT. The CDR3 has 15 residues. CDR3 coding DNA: TGTGCCAGCACGGCTAGCGGGGGCCTTCACCCCACGCAGTATTTT. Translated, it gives CASTASGGLHPTQYF.

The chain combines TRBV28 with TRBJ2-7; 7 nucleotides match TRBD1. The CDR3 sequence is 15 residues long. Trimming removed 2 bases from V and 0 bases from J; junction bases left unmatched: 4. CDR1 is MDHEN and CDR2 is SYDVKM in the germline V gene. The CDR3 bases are TGTGCCAGCAGTTTACTTGGGACAGACTCCTACGAGCAGTACTTC. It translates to CASSLLGTDSYEQYF.

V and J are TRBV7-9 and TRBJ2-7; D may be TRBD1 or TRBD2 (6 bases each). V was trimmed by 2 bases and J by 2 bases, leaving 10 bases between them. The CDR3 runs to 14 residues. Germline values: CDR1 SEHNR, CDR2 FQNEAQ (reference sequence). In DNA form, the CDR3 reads TGTGCCAGCAGCTTAATGGGGGGCACCTACGAGCAGTACTTC. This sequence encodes CASSLMGGTYEQYF.

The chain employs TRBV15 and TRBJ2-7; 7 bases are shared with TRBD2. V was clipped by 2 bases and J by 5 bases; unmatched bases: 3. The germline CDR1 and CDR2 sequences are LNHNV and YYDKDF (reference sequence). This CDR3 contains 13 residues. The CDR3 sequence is CATSRTREDEQYF. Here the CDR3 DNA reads TGTGCCACCAGCAGAACACGGGAGGACGAGCAGTACTTC.

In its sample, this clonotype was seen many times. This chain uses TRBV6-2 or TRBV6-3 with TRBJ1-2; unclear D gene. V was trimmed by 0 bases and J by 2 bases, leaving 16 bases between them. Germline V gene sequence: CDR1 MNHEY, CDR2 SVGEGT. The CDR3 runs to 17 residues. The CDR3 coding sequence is TGTGCCAGCAGTTACTCGATCGTGGAGGGCACAAACTATGGCTACACCTTC. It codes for CASSYSIVEGTNYGYTF.

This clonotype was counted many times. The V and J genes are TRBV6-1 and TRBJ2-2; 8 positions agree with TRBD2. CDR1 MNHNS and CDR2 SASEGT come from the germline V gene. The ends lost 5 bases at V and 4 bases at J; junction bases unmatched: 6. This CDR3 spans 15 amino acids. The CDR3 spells CASSQRERSTGELFF. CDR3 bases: TGTGCCAGCAGTCAGCGGGAGAGGAGCACCGGGGAGCTGTTTTTT.

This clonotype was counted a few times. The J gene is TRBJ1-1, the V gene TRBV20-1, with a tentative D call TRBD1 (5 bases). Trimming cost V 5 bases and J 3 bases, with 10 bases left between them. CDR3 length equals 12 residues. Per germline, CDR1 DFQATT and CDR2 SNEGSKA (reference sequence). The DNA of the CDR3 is TGCAGTGCTCTTGGGGGGTACACTGAAGCTTTCTTT. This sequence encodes CSALGGYTEAFF.

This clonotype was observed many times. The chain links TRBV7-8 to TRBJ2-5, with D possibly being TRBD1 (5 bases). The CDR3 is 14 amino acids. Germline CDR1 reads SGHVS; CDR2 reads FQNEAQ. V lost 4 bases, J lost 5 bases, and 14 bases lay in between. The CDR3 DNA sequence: TGTGCCAGCAGCTCGTCCAGGGTGGCGGAGACCCAGTACTTC. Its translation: CASSSSRVAETQYF.

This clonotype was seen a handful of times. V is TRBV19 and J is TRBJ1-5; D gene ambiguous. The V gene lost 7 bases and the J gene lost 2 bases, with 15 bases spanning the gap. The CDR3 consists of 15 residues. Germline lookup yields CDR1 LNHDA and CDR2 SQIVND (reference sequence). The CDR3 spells CASKATAVGNQPQHF. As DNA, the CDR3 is TGTGCCAGTAAAGCAACAGCTGTTGGCAATCAGCCCCAGCATTTT.

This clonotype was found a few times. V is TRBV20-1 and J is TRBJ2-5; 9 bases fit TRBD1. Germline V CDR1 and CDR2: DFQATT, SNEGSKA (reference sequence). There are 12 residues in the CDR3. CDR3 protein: CMLTGGVETQYF. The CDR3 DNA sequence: TGCATGCTGACAGGGGGAGTTGAGACCCAGTACTTC.

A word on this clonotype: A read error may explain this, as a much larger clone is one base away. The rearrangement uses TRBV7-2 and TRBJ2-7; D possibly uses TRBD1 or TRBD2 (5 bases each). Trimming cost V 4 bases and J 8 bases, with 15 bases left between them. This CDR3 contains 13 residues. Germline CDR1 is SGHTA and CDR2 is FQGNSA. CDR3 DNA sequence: TGTGCCAGCAGCTCGGGGCCGAACGGGCAGCAGTACTTC. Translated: CASSSGPNGQQYF.

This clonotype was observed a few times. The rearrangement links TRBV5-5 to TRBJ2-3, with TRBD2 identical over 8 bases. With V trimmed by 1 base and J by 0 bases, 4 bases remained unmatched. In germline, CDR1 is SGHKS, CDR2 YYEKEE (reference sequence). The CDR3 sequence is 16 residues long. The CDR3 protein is CASSLPSSGSTDTQYF. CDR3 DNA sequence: TGTGCCAGCAGCTTGCCGTCTAGCGGGAGCACAGATACGCAGTATTTT.

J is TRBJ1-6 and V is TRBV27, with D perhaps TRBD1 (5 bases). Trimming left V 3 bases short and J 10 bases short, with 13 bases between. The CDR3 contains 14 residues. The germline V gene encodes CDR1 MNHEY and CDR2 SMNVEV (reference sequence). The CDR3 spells CASSFRSGMSPLHF. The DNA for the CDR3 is TGTGCCAGCAGTTTCCGGTCAGGGATGTCACCCCTCCACTTT.

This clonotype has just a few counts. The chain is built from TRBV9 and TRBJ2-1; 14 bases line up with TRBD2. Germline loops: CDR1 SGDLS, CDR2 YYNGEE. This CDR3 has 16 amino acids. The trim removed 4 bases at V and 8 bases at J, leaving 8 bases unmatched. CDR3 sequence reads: CASSLGTSGRGDEQFF. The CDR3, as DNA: TGTGCCAGCAGCCTTGGGACTAGCGGGAGAGGGGATGAGCAGTTCTTC.

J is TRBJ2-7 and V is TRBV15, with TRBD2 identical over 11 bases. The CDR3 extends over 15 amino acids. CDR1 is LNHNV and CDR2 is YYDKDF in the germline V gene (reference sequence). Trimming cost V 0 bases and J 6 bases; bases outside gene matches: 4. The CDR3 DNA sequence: TGTGCCACCAGCAGAGACGGGACTAGCGGTACCGAGCAGTACTTC. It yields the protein CATSRDGTSGTEQYF.

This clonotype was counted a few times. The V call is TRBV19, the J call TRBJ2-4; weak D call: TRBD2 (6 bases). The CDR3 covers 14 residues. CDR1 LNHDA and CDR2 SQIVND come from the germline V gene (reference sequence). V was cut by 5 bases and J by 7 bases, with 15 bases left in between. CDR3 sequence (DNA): TGTGCCAGTAGTTCCTGGGAGGAGGTGAACATTCAGTACTTC. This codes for CASSSWEEVNIQYF.

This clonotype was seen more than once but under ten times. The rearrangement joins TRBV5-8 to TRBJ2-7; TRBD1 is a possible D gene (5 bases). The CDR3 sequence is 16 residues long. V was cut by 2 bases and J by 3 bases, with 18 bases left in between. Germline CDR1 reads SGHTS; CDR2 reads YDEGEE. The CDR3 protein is CASSFNRNRRSYEQYF. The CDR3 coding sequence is TGTGCCAGCAGCTTTAATCGGAACAGGAGAAGCTACGAGCAGTACTTC.